The rows below give T cell receptor beta chains drawn from one sample of a study of blood T cell repertoires in COVID-19. Sequencing was performed with immunoSEQ multiplex PCR; in TCRdb, only in-frame clones are kept and a portion is missing. The sample consists of 110,000 to 150,000 clones, around 81% of them appearing once. Sequenced: peripheral blood. These receptors originate from a woman aged 45-65 years with acute or convalescent COVID-19. Both conserved end residues are part of each CDR3. The order of the fields is J gene, D gene, clone size, V gene, CDR3 protein, CDR3 DNA. The D gene is left open where the match is weak. For some rows the clone size is stated as once, few or many, or as a class when expanded; others skip it.

J gene: TRBJ2-7; D gene: TRBD1; clone size: -; V gene: TRBV7-2; CDR3 protein: CASSLLGTGTYEQYF; CDR3 DNA: TGTGCCAGCAGCCTCCTCGGGACAGGTACCTACGAGCAGTACTTC
J gene: TRBJ1-4; D gene: TRBD1; clone size: -; V gene: TRBV9; CDR3 protein: CASSADREREKLFF; CDR3 DNA: TGTGCCAGCAGCGCAGACAGGGAGCGGGAAAAACTGTTTTTT
J gene: TRBJ1-4; D gene: TRBD1; clone size: -; V gene: TRBV28; CDR3 protein: CASSRGQNGLFF; CDR3 DNA: TGTGCCAGCAGCCGGGGACAGAACGGACTGTTTTTT
J gene: TRBJ1-1; D gene: -; clone size: -; V gene: TRBV7-6; CDR3 protein: CASSLAEETFF; CDR3 DNA: TGTGCCAGCAGCTTAGCAGAAGAGACTTTCTTT
J gene: TRBJ1-1; D gene: -; clone size: -; V gene: TRBV5-1; CDR3 protein: CASSSLQGMNTEAFF; CDR3 DNA: TGCGCCAGCAGCTCATTACAGGGAATGAACACTGAAGCTTTCTTT
J gene: TRBJ2-7; D gene: TRBD1; clone size: -; V gene: TRBV7-8; CDR3 protein: CASSSRDRAYEQYF; CDR3 DNA: TGTGCCAGCAGCTCCCGGGACAGGGCCTACGAGCAGTACTTC
J gene: TRBJ2-1; D gene: TRBD2; clone size: -; V gene: TRBV29-1; CDR3 protein: CSVRLANEQFF; CDR3 DNA: TGCAGCGTTCGACTAGCCAATGAGCAGTTCTTC
J gene: TRBJ2-3; D gene: -; clone size: few; V gene: TRBV5-5; CDR3 protein: CASSLVNLGFTDTQYF; CDR3 DNA: TGTGCCAGCAGCTTGGTAAACCTAGGCTTCACAGATACGCAGTATTTT
J gene: TRBJ1-4; D gene: -; clone size: -; V gene: TRBV2; CDR3 protein: CATQGATNEKLFF; CDR3 DNA: TGTGCCACGCAGGGTGCAACTAATGAAAAACTGTTTTTT
J gene: TRBJ2-2; D gene: -; clone size: -; V gene: TRBV27; CDR3 protein: CASTSGGGSTGELFF; CDR3 DNA: TGTGCCAGCACCTCAGGGGGCGGGAGCACCGGGGAGCTGTTTTTT
J gene: TRBJ1-2; D gene: TRBD1; clone size: -; V gene: TRBV6-2/TRBV6-3; CDR3 protein: CASSDDREHNYGYTF; CDR3 DNA: TGTGCCAGCAGTGATGACAGGGAACATAACTATGGCTACACCTTC
J gene: TRBJ1-2; D gene: -; clone size: many; V gene: TRBV4-2; CDR3 protein: CASSHPIGAENYGYTF; CDR3 DNA: TGTGCCAGCAGCCACCCTATAGGAGCGGAGAACTATGGCTACACCTTC
J gene: TRBJ1-5; D gene: -; clone size: -; V gene: TRBV6-5; CDR3 protein: CASSYSYRAGNQPQHF; CDR3 DNA: TGTGCCAGCAGTTACTCGTACAGGGCGGGCAATCAGCCCCAGCATTTT
J gene: TRBJ2-1; D gene: TRBD2; clone size: once; V gene: TRBV5-1; CDR3 protein: CASTATSGGGEQFF; CDR3 DNA: TGCGCCAGCACCGCGACTAGCGGGGGAGGTGAGCAGTTCTTC
J gene: TRBJ2-1; D gene: -; clone size: few; V gene: TRBV11-3; CDR3 protein: CASSSRQGGSYNEQFF; CDR3 DNA: TGTGCCAGCAGCTCCCGTCAGGGGGGCTCCTACAATGAGCAGTTCTTC
J gene: TRBJ2-1; D gene: TRBD2; clone size: once; V gene: TRBV2; CDR3 protein: CASVRVGGGALTNEQFF; CDR3 DNA: TGTGCCAGCGTCAGAGTCGGCGGGGGGGCCCTCACCAATGAGCAGTTCTTC
J gene: TRBJ1-1; D gene: -; clone size: -; V gene: TRBV5-1; CDR3 protein: CASSLGSVNTEAFF; CDR3 DNA: TGCGCCAGCAGCTTGGGGAGTGTGAACACTGAAGCTTTCTTT
J gene: TRBJ2-6; D gene: -; clone size: -; V gene: TRBV28; CDR3 protein: CASSPRLGGSGANVLTF; CDR3 DNA: TGTGCCAGCAGCCCCCGACTTGGAGGGTCCGGGGCCAACGTCCTGACTTTC
J gene: TRBJ1-2; D gene: -; clone size: -; V gene: TRBV9; CDR3 protein: CASSGLREEGGYTF; CDR3 DNA: TGTGCCAGCAGCGGACTCAGGGAGGAGGGTGGCTACACCTTC
J gene: TRBJ1-3; D gene: -; clone size: -; V gene: TRBV27; CDR3 protein: CASSLSGRGNTIYF; CDR3 DNA: TGTGCCAGCAGTTTATCGGGGCGTGGAAACACCATATATTTT
J gene: TRBJ1-3; D gene: TRBD1; clone size: -; V gene: TRBV18; CDR3 protein: CASSLFEEDRGTGNTIYF; CDR3 DNA: TGTGCCAGCTCACTTTTTGAGGAAGACAGGGGAACTGGAAACACCATATATTTT
J gene: TRBJ2-1; D gene: -; clone size: -; V gene: TRBV19; CDR3 protein: CASSTRGYNEQFF; CDR3 DNA: TGTGCCAGTAGTACCCGCGGGTACAATGAGCAGTTCTTC
J gene: TRBJ1-2; D gene: -; clone size: -; V gene: TRBV19; CDR3 protein: CASGETLDYGYTF; CDR3 DNA: TGTGCCAGTGGAGAGACGTTGGACTATGGCTACACCTTC
J gene: TRBJ1-5; D gene: -; clone size: -; V gene: TRBV6-5; CDR3 protein: CASSNYREDQPQHF; CDR3 DNA: TGTGCCAGCAGTAACTACAGGGAAGATCAGCCCCAGCATTTT
J gene: TRBJ1-5; D gene: TRBD1; clone size: -; V gene: TRBV4-2; CDR3 protein: CASSQEGDRGTRRPQHF; CDR3 DNA: TGTGCCAGCAGCCAAGAGGGAGACAGGGGTACCCGTCGGCCCCAGCATTTT
J gene: TRBJ1-5; D gene: -; clone size: -; V gene: TRBV18; CDR3 protein: CASSPSAFSNQPQHF; CDR3 DNA: TGTGCCAGCTCACCATCCGCGTTTAGCAATCAGCCCCAGCATTTT
J gene: TRBJ1-2; D gene: TRBD1; clone size: -; V gene: TRBV7-2; CDR3 protein: CASSWGQANYGYTF; CDR3 DNA: TGTGCCAGCAGCTGGGGACAGGCGAACTATGGCTACACCTTC
J gene: TRBJ2-5; D gene: -; clone size: -; V gene: TRBV29-1; CDR3 protein: CSVEQVQETQYF; CDR3 DNA: TGCAGCGTCGAACAGGTCCAAGAGACCCAGTACTTC
J gene: TRBJ2-1; D gene: TRBD2; clone size: -; V gene: TRBV4-1; CDR3 protein: CASSQESLAGGSSSYNEQFF; CDR3 DNA: TGCGCCAGCAGCCAAGAGTCGTTAGCGGGGGGATCGAGCTCCTACAATGAGCAGTTCTTC
J gene: TRBJ2-5; D gene: TRBD2; clone size: -; V gene: TRBV4-1; CDR3 protein: CASSPSGGAGETQYF; CDR3 DNA: TGCGCCAGCAGCCCTAGCGGGGGGGCAGGGGAGACCCAGTACTTC
J gene: TRBJ2-7; D gene: -; clone size: medium-sized; V gene: TRBV5-4; CDR3 protein: CASHVRGVYEQYF; CDR3 DNA: TGTGCCAGCCACGTTAGGGGCGTCTACGAGCAGTACTTC
J gene: TRBJ2-5; D gene: TRBD2; clone size: -; V gene: TRBV4-2; CDR3 protein: CASSQTSGGAKETQYF; CDR3 DNA: TGTGCCAGCAGCCAAACTAGCGGGGGGGCAAAAGAGACCCAGTACTTC
J gene: TRBJ1-4; D gene: -; clone size: -; V gene: TRBV6-5; CDR3 protein: CASGGQSGPNEKLFF; CDR3 DNA: TGTGCCAGCGGAGGTCAGTCGGGCCCGAATGAAAAACTGTTTTTT
J gene: TRBJ2-2; D gene: -; clone size: -; V gene: TRBV3-1/TRBV3-2; CDR3 protein: CASSQKGLGGELFF; CDR3 DNA: TGTGCCAGCAGCCAGAAGGGGCTCGGCGGGGAGCTGTTTTTT
J gene: TRBJ1-5; D gene: -; clone size: once; V gene: TRBV7-2; CDR3 protein: CASSLSTRGIGDQPQHF; CDR3 DNA: TGTGCCAGCAGCCTTTCGACCAGGGGAATCGGGGATCAGCCCCAGCATTTT
J gene: TRBJ1-2; D gene: TRBD1; clone size: once; V gene: TRBV3-1/TRBV3-2; CDR3 protein: CASSQGGQTRYTF; CDR3 DNA: TGTGCCAGCAGCCAAGGGGGACAGACCCGCTACACCTTC
J gene: TRBJ1-6; D gene: -; clone size: -; V gene: TRBV6-5; CDR3 protein: CASSRRAAYNSPLHF; CDR3 DNA: TGTGCCAGCAGCCGCAGGGCCGCATATAATTCACCCCTCCACTTT
J gene: TRBJ2-7; D gene: TRBD1; clone size: many; V gene: TRBV18; CDR3 protein: CASSPSTWDRVPYEQYF; CDR3 DNA: TGTGCCAGCTCACCAAGTACTTGGGACAGGGTACCCTACGAGCAGTACTTC
J gene: TRBJ1-1; D gene: TRBD1; clone size: -; V gene: TRBV6-1; CDR3 protein: CASSETGSAEAFF; CDR3 DNA: TGTGCCAGCAGTGAGACAGGGTCCGCTGAAGCTTTCTTT
J gene: TRBJ1-1; D gene: -; clone size: -; V gene: TRBV7-2; CDR3 protein: CASSPAGSNTEAFF; CDR3 DNA: TGTGCCAGCAGCCCCGCCGGGTCGAACACTGAAGCTTTCTTT
J gene: TRBJ2-7; D gene: TRBD1; clone size: once; V gene: TRBV5-1; CDR3 protein: CASSRKKITTGDPGEQYF; CDR3 DNA: TGCGCCAGCAGCCGAAAAAAAATTACCACAGGGGACCCTGGAGAGCAGTACTTC
J gene: TRBJ2-7; D gene: -; clone size: once; V gene: TRBV19; CDR3 protein: CASSTTEYEQYF; CDR3 DNA: TGTGCCAGTAGTACGACAGAGTACGAGCAGTACTTC
J gene: TRBJ1-1; D gene: TRBD1; clone size: -; V gene: TRBV3-1/TRBV3-2; CDR3 protein: CASSLFDRDAEAFF; CDR3 DNA: TGTGCCAGCAGCCTTTTTGACAGGGACGCTGAAGCTTTCTTT
J gene: TRBJ2-1; D gene: TRBD2; clone size: -; V gene: TRBV5-4; CDR3 protein: CASSLGGGVGEQFF; CDR3 DNA: TGTGCCAGCAGCTTGGGCGGGGGTGTCGGTGAGCAGTTCTTC
J gene: TRBJ2-3; D gene: TRBD2; clone size: -; V gene: TRBV11-2; CDR3 protein: CASSLDWSSGGPPSTDTQYF; CDR3 DNA: TGTGCCAGCAGCTTAGATTGGTCTAGCGGGGGCCCACCGAGCACAGATACGCAGTATTTT
J gene: TRBJ2-3; D gene: TRBD1; clone size: -; V gene: TRBV20-1; CDR3 protein: CSASGQGGFSSTDTQYF; CDR3 DNA: TGCAGTGCTAGTGGACAGGGGGGGTTCTCAAGCACAGATACGCAGTATTTT
J gene: TRBJ1-3; D gene: -; clone size: -; V gene: TRBV4-1; CDR3 protein: CASSQGLVRGSGNTIYF; CDR3 DNA: TGCGCCAGCAGCCAAGGGTTAGTCAGGGGATCTGGAAACACCATATATTTT
J gene: TRBJ1-4; D gene: TRBD1; clone size: -; V gene: TRBV7-2; CDR3 protein: CASSPNQGAGEKLFF; CDR3 DNA: TGTGCCAGCAGCCCCAACCAGGGGGCAGGAGAAAAACTGTTTTTT
J gene: TRBJ2-7; D gene: TRBD1; clone size: -; V gene: TRBV7-9; CDR3 protein: CASSRQGLGNEQYF; CDR3 DNA: TGTGCCAGCAGCCGACAGGGATTGGGGAACGAGCAGTACTTC
J gene: TRBJ2-6; D gene: TRBD1; clone size: once; V gene: TRBV5-1; CDR3 protein: CASSFLGTGGFGANVLTF; CDR3 DNA: TGCGCCAGCAGCTTTTTGGGGACAGGGGGTTTCGGGGCCAACGTCCTGACTTTC
J gene: TRBJ2-7; D gene: TRBD1; clone size: -; V gene: TRBV6-5; CDR3 protein: CASRAGQAHEQYF; CDR3 DNA: TGTGCCAGCAGGGCGGGACAGGCCCACGAGCAGTACTTC
J gene: TRBJ1-6; D gene: -; clone size: -; V gene: TRBV3-1/TRBV3-2; CDR3 protein: CASSQSGDNSPLHF; CDR3 DNA: TGTGCCAGCAGCCAGTCCGGAGATAATTCACCCCTCCACTTT
J gene: TRBJ1-5; D gene: -; clone size: few; V gene: TRBV19; CDR3 protein: CASILNQPQHF; CDR3 DNA: TGTGCCAGTATCCTCAATCAGCCCCAGCATTTT